The rows below give T cell receptor beta chains drawn from one sample of a study of blood T cell repertoires in COVID-19. Sequencing used immunoSEQ multiplex PCR; TCRdb keeps in-frame clones, though not all of them. The sample lists some 100,000 clones, about 91% seen once, with around 5% in the top ten. Sequenced input: peripheral blood. The source of these receptors is a human donor in a cohort sampled during active COVID-19. The CDR3 runs from the conserved cysteine through the conserved F or W. The D gene is left open where the match is weak. Not every row has a clone size; where given, it reads once, few, many or a size class.

V	D	size	J	DNA	CDR3
TRBV2	-	once	TRBJ1-2	TGTGCCAGCAGTGAGCAGGCTTATGGCTACACCTTC	CASSEQAYGYTF
TRBV9	TRBD2	-	TRBJ2-7	TGTGCCAGCAGCCTCAGCGGGATAAACCCCCTAGAATGGCAGTACTTC	CASSLSGINPLEWQYF
TRBV30	-	-	TRBJ1-5	TGTGCCTGGAGTACTGGAGAGGCTCAGCCCCAGCATTTT	CAWSTGEAQPQHF
TRBV28	TRBD2	-	TRBJ2-1	TGTGCCAGCAGATCGGGACTAGCGGACTACAATGAGCAATTCTTC	CASRSGLADYNEQFF
TRBV13	TRBD2	few	TRBJ2-7	TGTGCCAGCAGCTTAGAATCGCGACTAGCGGGCGCATTCTCCTACGAGCAGTACTTC	CASSLESRLAGAFSYEQYF
TRBV28	TRBD2	-	TRBJ2-5	TGTGCCAGCAGTATCCAGACTAGCGGGAGGGCCCTGAAGACCCAGTACTTC	CASSIQTSGRALKTQYF
TRBV3-1/TRBV3-2	TRBD2	-	TRBJ2-2	TGTGCCAGCAGCCGTAGCGGGAGTCGGCACACCGGGGAGCTGTTTTTT	CASSRSGSRHTGELFF
TRBV6-2/TRBV6-3	TRBD2	-	TRBJ2-4	TGTGCCAGCAGTTACTCCGGGACTAGCGTGGGAAACATTCAGTACTTC	CASSYSGTSVGNIQYF
TRBV5-1	TRBD1	-	TRBJ2-1	TGCGCCAGCAGCTCGTCCGGGACAGAGTACAATGAGCAGTTCTTC	CASSSSGTEYNEQFF
TRBV6-5	-	-	TRBJ1-2	TGTGCCAGCAGTTCCGGACTGGAGGGCTACACCTTC	CASSSGLEGYTF
TRBV19	TRBD1	once	TRBJ2-7	TGTGCCAGTAGTATGGGACAGGGGGGCTACGAGCAGTACTTC	CASSMGQGGYEQYF
TRBV30	-	-	TRBJ2-7	TGTGCCTGGAGTGTAGCGGATAGCTCCTACGAGCAGTACTTC	CAWSVADSSYEQYF
TRBV5-1	TRBD2	-	TRBJ2-1	TGCGCCAGCAGCTTGGGGCTAGCGGGACACCTTCCTTACAATGAGCAGTTCTTC	CASSLGLAGHLPYNEQFF
TRBV7-2	TRBD2	-	TRBJ2-1	TGTGCCAGCAGCGTAAGCGGGAGAGCCAATGAGCAGTTCTTC	CASSVSGRANEQFF
TRBV19	-	-	TRBJ2-2	TGTGCCAGTAGTACCCCTGGCGGGGGCGGCACCGGGGAGCTGTTTTTT	CASSTPGGGGTGELFF
TRBV5-1	TRBD1	-	TRBJ1-1	TGCGCCAGCAGCTTGGCGGGGACAGGTCGGACCACTGAAGCTTTCTTT	CASSLAGTGRTTEAFF
TRBV18	-	-	TRBJ2-7	TGTGCCAGCTCCCTGCGGCCGAACTCCTACGAGCAGTACTTC	CASSLRPNSYEQYF
TRBV7-7	TRBD2	-	TRBJ2-5	TGTGCTAGCAGCTTAGATAGCGGGAGGTTGGAGACCCAGTACTTC	CASSLDSGRLETQYF
TRBV7-9	TRBD2	-	TRBJ2-1	TGTGCCAGCAGCCTTGACCCCGGGACTAGCGGGAGGCTAAACAATGAGCAGTTCTTC	CASSLDPGTSGRLNNEQFF
TRBV5-5	TRBD2	-	TRBJ2-3	TGTGCCAGCAGCTTGGCCGGGAGGCCGACTACAGATACGCAGTATTTT	CASSLAGRPTTDTQYF
TRBV23-1	-	few	TRBJ1-5	TGCGCCAGCATCCCAATAAGGGGGGGTAGTTACCAGCCCCAGCATTTT	CASIPIRGGSYQPQHF
TRBV12-3/TRBV12-4	TRBD1	-	TRBJ1-2	TGTGCCAGCAGACCGACAGGGGGCAACGACTACACCTTC	CASRPTGGNDYTF
TRBV30	TRBD1	few	TRBJ2-7	TGTGCCTGGAGAGCTAAGACAGGGTGGGGGGAGCAGTACTTC	CAWRAKTGWGEQYF
TRBV7-8	-	-	TRBJ2-7	TGTGCCAGCAGCTCCACCCCTCCCGGGAGTATATCCTACGAGCAGTACTTC	CASSSTPPGSISYEQYF
TRBV28	TRBD2	-	TRBJ2-1	TGTGCCAGCGGATCTCAGCTAGCGGGAGTCGGTAACAATGAGCAGTTCTTC	CASGSQLAGVGNNEQFF
TRBV28	TRBD1	-	TRBJ2-7	TGTGCCAGCAGTTCACAACAGGGGGCCACCTACGAGCAGTACTTC	CASSSQQGATYEQYF
TRBV30	-	-	TRBJ1-1	TGTGCCTGGAGTTCGGGGATGAACACTGAAGCTTTCTTT	CAWSSGMNTEAFF
TRBV15	TRBD1	-	TRBJ2-7	TGTGCCACCAGCAGAGATCCAGGGGGCACGTACGAGCAGTACTTC	CATSRDPGGTYEQYF
TRBV18	-	-	TRBJ1-3	TGTGCCAGCTCACCAGGGACAATGGGGGCTAACACCATATATTTT	CASSPGTMGANTIYF
TRBV7-2	TRBD2	-	TRBJ2-3	TGTGCCAGCAGCTTAGTGACTAGCGGTAGCACAGATACGCAGTATTTT	CASSLVTSGSTDTQYF
TRBV11-2	-	-	TRBJ1-6	TGTGCCAGCAGCTTGGTCACGGTTAATTCACCCCTCCACTTT	CASSLVTVNSPLHF
TRBV6-6	-	-	TRBJ1-4	TGTGCCAGCAGTTACTCCTACAGAGCAACTAATGAAAAACTGTTTTTT	CASSYSYRATNEKLFF
TRBV5-1	TRBD2	-	TRBJ2-2	TGCGCCAGCAGCTCCCTGGCGGGGGCGAACACCGGGGAGCTGTTTTTT	CASSSLAGANTGELFF
TRBV10-3	TRBD1	-	TRBJ1-2	TGTGCCATCAGTGATTCGGGACAGTTCTATGGCTACACCTTC	CAISDSGQFYGYTF
TRBV7-2	TRBD2	-	TRBJ2-1	TGTGCCAGCAGCTTAGCGAGTCCGGGACTAGACAATGAGCAGTTCTTC	CASSLASPGLDNEQFF
TRBV20-1	TRBD2	-	TRBJ2-7	TGCAGTGCTAGTATAGCGGGAGCCTACGAGCAGTACTTC	CSASIAGAYEQYF
TRBV7-9	-	-	TRBJ2-2	TGTGCCAGCAGCTTAACGTTGAGGATGGCCACCGGGGAGCTGTTTTTT	CASSLTLRMATGELFF
TRBV28	TRBD2	-	TRBJ2-3	TGTGCCACTCAAGGAGCGGGAGAAGCAGATACGCAGTATTTT	CATQGAGEADTQYF
TRBV30	TRBD2	-	TRBJ2-5	TGTGCCTGGAGGAAGAGCGGGAGAGGTGGAGAGACCCAGTACTTC	CAWRKSGRGGETQYF
TRBV15	TRBD1	-	TRBJ1-3	TGTGCCACCATCGGAGGGGGCGGAAACACCATATATTTT	CATIGGGGNTIYF
TRBV7-7	TRBD1	-	TRBJ1-1	TGTGCCAGCAGCCCGGACAGGGTTGGAACTGAAGCTTTCTTT	CASSPDRVGTEAFF
TRBV6-5	-	once	TRBJ1-6	TGTGCCAGCAGTTATCAGGGAACCTATAATTCACCCCTCCACTTT	CASSYQGTYNSPLHF
TRBV11-3	-	few	TRBJ2-6	TGTGCCAGCAGTAGCTTGACCCCGTCTGGGGCCAACGTCCTGACTTTC	CASSSLTPSGANVLTF
TRBV28	TRBD1	-	TRBJ2-7	TGTGCCAGCAGCGCCTCCGGGACAGGGTCCTACGAGCAGTACTTC	CASSASGTGSYEQYF
TRBV2	-	-	TRBJ1-4	TGTGCCAGCAGTGTTCAGGGGAGGGAAGGTGAAAAACTGTTTTTT	CASSVQGREGEKLFF
TRBV28	TRBD1	many	TRBJ2-7	TGTGCCAGCAGTAACACGGGACAGGGAGCCTACGAGCAGTACTTC	CASSNTGQGAYEQYF
TRBV19	-	-	TRBJ1-2	TGTGCCAGTAGTATATTGGGAGACTATGGCTACACCTTC	CASSILGDYGYTF
TRBV15	TRBD1	-	TRBJ1-5	TGTGCCACCAGCAGGGACAGGGGGGCCAATCAGCCCCAGCATTTT	CATSRDRGANQPQHF